The 14 T cell receptor beta chains given below trace back to one sample, sequenced in a study of T-cell memory formation after mild COVID-19. TCRdb re-derived calls from the 5' RACE reads in MiXCR, one entry per CDR3 protein. The sample includes around 250,000 distinct CDR3 sequences, less than 20% of them seen just once. Sequencing used PBMCs or a T cell subset sorted from them (not recorded which). The receptors shown here come from an adult woman who had mild COVID-19 (a few samples of this study predate the infection). Cell type and time point are not known.

This clonotype was counted a few times. This chain links TRBV5-6 with TRBJ1-2; a weak D match, TRBD1 (5 bases). The CDR3 has 17 residues. The germline CDR1 and CDR2 sequences are SGHDT and YYEEEE. V was trimmed by 4 bases and J by 2 bases, leaving 21 bases between them. The CDR3 region has the DNA TGTGCCAGCAGCGGGGACCGAGGAAGGGCACAAAACTATGGCTACACCTTC. Protein product: CASSGDRGRAQNYGYTF.

V and J are TRBV11-2 and TRBJ1-1, with D perhaps matching TRBD1 (6 bases). CDR1 and CDR2 from the germline V gene are SGHAT and FQNNGV. The CDR3 consists of 14 residues. V lost 5 bases, J lost 1 base, and 11 bases lay in between. In DNA, the CDR3 is TGTGCCAGCAGCAAACAGGGTGGGAACACTGAAGCTTTCTTT. It specifies CASSKQGGNTEAFF.

This clonotype was recorded a few times. The rearrangement uses TRBV19 and TRBJ2-7; unclear D gene. Looked up from germline, CDR1 is LNHDA and CDR2 is SQIVND (reference sequence). The CDR3 extends over 14 amino acids. V was shortened by 1 base and J by 1 base, with 8 bases between the two germline ends. CDR3 bases: TGTGCCAGTAGTATAGTAGGCAGGTCCTACGAGCAGTACTTC. Its protein is CASSIVGRSYEQYF.

The rearrangement joins TRBV7-3 to TRBJ2-1, with 11 bases that match TRBD2. The CDR3 spans 16 residues. V shed 1 base and J 7 bases; nucleotides not matched to a gene: 6. From germline, CDR1 is SGHTA and CDR2 FQGTGA. CDR3 sequence (DNA): TGTGCCAGCAGCTTAATGAGTAGCGGGGGGGCAAATGAGCAGTTCTTC. Amino acid sequence: CASSLMSSGGANEQFF.

The chain carries TRBV12-3 or TRBV12-4 and TRBJ2-7; 8 bases are shared with TRBD1. J was trimmed by 9 bases and V by 4 bases; bases with no gene match: 14. The CDR3 has 15 residues. Written as DNA, the CDR3 is TGTGCCAGCAGTTCCGATGGGACAGGAAAATTTAGGCAGTACTTC. As protein: CASSSDGTGKFRQYF.

The CDR3 sequence: CASSPPREQFF. Written as DNA, the CDR3 is TGTGCCAGCAGCCCCCCTAGAGAGCAGTTCTTC. The chain uses TRBV7-2 and TRBJ2-1; D not resolved. Trimming left V 5 bases short and J 10 bases short, with 9 bases between. CDR1 and CDR2 from the germline V gene are SGHTA and FQGNSA. The CDR3 has 11 residues.

The genes are TRBV19 and TRBJ2-1, with 8 bases that match TRBD1. This CDR3 contains 15 residues. Trimming at V came to 5 bases and at J to 3 bases, leaving 6 bases not matched to a gene. CDR1 LNHDA and CDR2 SQIVND come from the germline V gene (reference sequence). CDR3 in amino acids: CASSFDRGIYNEQFF. In nucleotides, the CDR3 is TGTGCCAGTAGTTTCGACAGGGGTATCTACAATGAGCAGTTCTTC.

The table lists this clonotype with many counts. The chain links TRBV7-2 to TRBJ2-7; 7 bases agree with TRBD2. Germline lookup yields CDR1 SGHTA and CDR2 FQGNSA. The CDR3 totals 15 residues. V lost 5 bases and J lost 5; bases outside the gene matches: 12. The chain's CDR3 is CASSQSRGRGNEQYF. The CDR3 bases are TGTGCCAGCAGCCAAAGTCGGGGGAGGGGAAACGAGCAGTACTTC.

The CDR3 loop is CASSVRGRGQPQHF. Written as DNA, the CDR3 is TGTGCCAGCAGCGTGAGGGGGCGCGGTCAGCCCCAGCATTTT. The chain couples TRBV5-6 to TRBJ1-5, with 7 bases matching TRBD1. Germline values: CDR1 SGHDT, CDR2 YYEEEE. CDR3 length: 14 amino acids. Trimming at V came to 4 bases and at J to 6 bases, leaving 7 bases not matched to a gene.

This clonotype was detected only a few times. This chain uses TRBV6-6 with TRBJ1-1; 7 bases fit TRBD1. Trimming removed 3 bases from V and 8 bases from J; junction bases left unmatched: 6. The CDR3 consists of 13 residues. Germline CDR1 MNHNY, CDR2 SVGAGI (reference sequence). The CDR3 loop is CASSYPDREEAFF. The CDR3, as DNA: TGTGCCAGCAGTTATCCCGACAGGGAGGAAGCTTTCTTT.

The genes are TRBV30 and TRBJ2-6; D might be TRBD1 (7 bases). V lost 0 bases, J lost 3 bases, and 18 bases lay in between. The CDR3 loop spans 18 amino acids. CDR1 is GTSNPN and CDR2 is SVGIG in the germline V gene (reference sequence). The CDR3 is CAWSVLGRGAYGANVLTF. For the CDR3, the DNA is TGTGCCTGGAGTGTACTCGGCAGGGGGGCGTATGGGGCCAACGTCCTGACTTTC.

This clonotype was counted only a few times. The V gene is TRBV12-3 or TRBV12-4, the J gene TRBJ2-3, with 10 positions matching TRBD2. J was trimmed by 5 bases and V by 5 bases; bases with no gene match: 10. This CDR3 is 16 amino acids long. CDR3 coding DNA: TGTGCCAGCAGTCGGAGAACTAGCGGGGTTGTAGATACGCAGTATTTT. Its protein product is CASSRRTSGVVDTQYF.

The rearrangement joins TRBV20-1 to TRBJ2-1; weak D call: TRBD2 (5 bases). With 6 bases removed from V and 7 bases from J, the gap between germline ends came to 13 bases. The germline CDR1 and CDR2 sequences are DFQATT and SNEGSKA (reference sequence). The CDR3 extends over 12 amino acids. The CDR3 region has the DNA TGCAGTGCCCCTACTAGGAGGAATGAGCAGTTCTTC. The encoded protein is CSAPTRRNEQFF.

The chain has TRBV29-1 and TRBJ2-5, with 7 bases matching TRBD2. The CDR3 sequence is 12 residues long. Germline CDR1 is SQVTM and CDR2 is ANQGSEA. J lost 9 bases, V lost 1 base, and 5 bases had no gene match. DNA of the CDR3: TGCAGCGTTGAAGTAGGGAGGGAGGCCCAGTACTTC. It translates to CSVEVGREAQYF.